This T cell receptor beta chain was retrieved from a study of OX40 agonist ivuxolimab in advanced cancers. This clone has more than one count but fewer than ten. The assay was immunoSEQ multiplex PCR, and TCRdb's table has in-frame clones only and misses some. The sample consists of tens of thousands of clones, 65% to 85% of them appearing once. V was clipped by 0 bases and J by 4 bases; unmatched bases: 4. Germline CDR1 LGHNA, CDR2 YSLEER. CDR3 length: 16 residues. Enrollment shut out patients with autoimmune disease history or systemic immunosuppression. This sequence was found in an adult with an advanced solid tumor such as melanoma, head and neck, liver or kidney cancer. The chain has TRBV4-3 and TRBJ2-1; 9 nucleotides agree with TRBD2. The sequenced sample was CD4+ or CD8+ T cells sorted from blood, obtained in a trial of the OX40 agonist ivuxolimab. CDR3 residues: CASSQDGLARYNEQFF. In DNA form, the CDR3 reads TGCGCCAGCAGCCAAGACGGACTAGCGAGGTACAATGAGCAGTTCTTC.